This T cell receptor beta chain was documented in a study of T cell changes during pregnancy in multiple sclerosis. CDR3 length: 14 residues. Looked up from germline, CDR1 is SGHRS and CDR2 is YFSETQ. V was shortened by 3 bases and J by 7 bases, with 11 bases between the two germline ends. Using immunoSEQ multiplex PCR, the repertoire was profiled, and TCRdb retains in-frame clones only, with some absent. This sample has fewer than 60,000 clones, with approximately 94% found just once. The starting material was CD4+ T cells from peripheral blood mononuclear cells, obtained in the third trimester of pregnancy. This TCR was sampled from a female donor with multiple sclerosis, enrolled in a pregnancy study. The J gene is TRBJ1-6, the V gene TRBV5-1; no definite D call. The CDR3 coding sequence is TGCGCCAGCAGCTGGGAGGGCTCCAATTCACCCCTCCACTTT. Translated: CASSWEGSNSPLHF. The variable domain in full, completed from reference TRBV5-1 and TRBJ1-6, reads KAGVTQTPRYLIKTRGQQVTLSCSPISGHRSVSWYQQTPGQGLQFLFEYFSETQRNKGNFPGRFSGRQFSNSRSEMNVSTLELGDSALYLCASSWEGSNSPLHFGNGTRLTVT.